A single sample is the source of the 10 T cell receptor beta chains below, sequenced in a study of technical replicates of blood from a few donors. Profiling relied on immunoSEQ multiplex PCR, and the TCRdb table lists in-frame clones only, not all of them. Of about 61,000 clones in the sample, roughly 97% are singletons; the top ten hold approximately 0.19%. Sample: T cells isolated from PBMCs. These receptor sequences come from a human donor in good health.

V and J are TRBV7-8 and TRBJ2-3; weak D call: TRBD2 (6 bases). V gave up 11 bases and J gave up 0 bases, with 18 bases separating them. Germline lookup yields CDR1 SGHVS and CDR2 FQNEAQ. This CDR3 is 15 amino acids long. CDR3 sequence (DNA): TGTGCCCTTGGAGGGGTTGACTCTAGCACAGATACGCAGTATTTT. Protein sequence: CALGGVDSSTDTQYF.

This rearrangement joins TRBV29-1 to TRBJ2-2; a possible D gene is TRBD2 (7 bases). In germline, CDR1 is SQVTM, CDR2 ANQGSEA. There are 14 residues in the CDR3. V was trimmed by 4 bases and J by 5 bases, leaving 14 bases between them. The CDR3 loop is CSVGRGGGTGELFF. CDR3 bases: TGCAGCGTTGGACGGGGAGGGGGAACCGGGGAGCTGTTTTTT.

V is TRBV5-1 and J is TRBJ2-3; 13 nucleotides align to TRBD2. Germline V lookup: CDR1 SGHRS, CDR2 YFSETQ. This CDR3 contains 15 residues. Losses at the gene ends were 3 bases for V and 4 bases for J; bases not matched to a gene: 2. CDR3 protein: CASSSGLAGADTQYF. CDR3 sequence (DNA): TGCGCCAGCAGCTCCGGACTAGCGGGGGCAGATACGCAGTATTTT. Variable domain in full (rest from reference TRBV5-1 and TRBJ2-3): KAGVTQTPRYLIKTRGQQVTLSCSPISGHRSVSWYQQTPGQGLQFLFEYFSETQRNKGNFPGRFSGRQFSNSRSEMNVSTLELGDSALYLCASSSGLAGADTQYFGPGTRLTVL.

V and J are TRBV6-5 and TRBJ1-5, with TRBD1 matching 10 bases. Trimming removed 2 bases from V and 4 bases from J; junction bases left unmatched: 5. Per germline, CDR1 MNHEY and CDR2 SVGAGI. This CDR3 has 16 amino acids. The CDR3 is CASSYPGQGKNQPQHF. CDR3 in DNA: TGTGCCAGCAGTTACCCGGGACAGGGGAAGAATCAGCCCCAGCATTTT.

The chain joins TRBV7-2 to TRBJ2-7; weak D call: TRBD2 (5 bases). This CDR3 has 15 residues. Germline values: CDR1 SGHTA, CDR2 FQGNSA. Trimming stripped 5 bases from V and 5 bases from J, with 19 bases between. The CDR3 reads CASSPSGRGTHEQYF. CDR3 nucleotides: TGTGCCAGCAGCCCTTCGGGTCGGGGTACGCACGAGCAGTACTTC. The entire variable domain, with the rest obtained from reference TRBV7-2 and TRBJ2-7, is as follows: GAGVSQSPSNKVTEKGKDVELRCDPISGHTALYWYRQSLGQGLEFLIYFQGNSAPDKSGLPSDRFSAERTGGSVSTLTIQRTQQEDSAVYLCASSPSGRGTHEQYFGPGTRLTVT.

The CDR3 protein is CATGTGSSYNEQFF. CDR3 nucleotide sequence: TGTGCCACCGGGACAGGAAGCTCCTACAATGAGCAGTTCTTC. The chain joins TRBV6-1 to TRBJ2-1; the match to TRBD1 covers 8 bases. The V segment lost 10 bases and the J segment 0 bases; nucleotides outside the gene matches: 5. Germline values: CDR1 MNHNS, CDR2 SASEGT. The CDR3 length is 14 residues.

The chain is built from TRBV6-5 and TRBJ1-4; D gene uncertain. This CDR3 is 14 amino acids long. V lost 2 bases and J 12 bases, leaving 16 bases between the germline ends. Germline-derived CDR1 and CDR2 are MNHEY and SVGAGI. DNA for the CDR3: TGTGCCAGCAGTTACGGGGTGAGGGTCGGGGAACTGTTTTTT. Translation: CASSYGVRVGELFF.

The CDR3 protein is CAWTPYSITLIAFF. CDR3 nucleotide sequence: TGTGCCTGGACTCCCTACAGTATAACACTGATAGCTTTCTTT. The rearrangement links TRBV30 to TRBJ1-1, with D uncertain. The CDR3 contains 14 residues. V was cut by 4 bases and J by 10 bases, with 22 bases left in between. Per the germline V gene, CDR1 is GTSNPN and CDR2 is SVGIG (reference sequence). The full variable domain, its missing parts supplied by reference TRBV30 and TRBJ1-1, is SQTIHQWPATLVQPVGSPLSLECTVEGTSNPNLYWYRQAAGRGLQLLFYSVGIGQISSEVPQNLSASRPQDRQFILSSKKLLLSDSGFYLCAWTPYSITLIAFFGQGTRLTVV.

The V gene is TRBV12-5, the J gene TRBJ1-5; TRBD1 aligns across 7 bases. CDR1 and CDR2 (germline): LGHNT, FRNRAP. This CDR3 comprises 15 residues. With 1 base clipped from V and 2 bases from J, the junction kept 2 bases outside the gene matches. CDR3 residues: CASGLAGQGNQPQHF. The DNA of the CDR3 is TGTGCTAGTGGTTTGGCCGGACAGGGCAATCAGCCCCAGCATTTT.

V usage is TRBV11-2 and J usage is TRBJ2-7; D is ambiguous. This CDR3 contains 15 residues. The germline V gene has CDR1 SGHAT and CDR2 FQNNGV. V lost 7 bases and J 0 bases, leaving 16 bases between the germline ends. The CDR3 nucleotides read TGTGCCAGCACCCAAACGTACGTGAGCTCCTACGAGCAGTACTTC. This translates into CASTQTYVSSYEQYF. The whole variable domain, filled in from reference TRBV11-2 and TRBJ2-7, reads EAGVAQSPRYKIIEKRQSVAFWCNPISGHATLYWYQQILGQGPKLLIQFQNNGVVDDSQLPKDRFSAERLKGVDSTLKIQPAKLEDSAVYLCASTQTYVSSYEQYFGPGTRLTVT.